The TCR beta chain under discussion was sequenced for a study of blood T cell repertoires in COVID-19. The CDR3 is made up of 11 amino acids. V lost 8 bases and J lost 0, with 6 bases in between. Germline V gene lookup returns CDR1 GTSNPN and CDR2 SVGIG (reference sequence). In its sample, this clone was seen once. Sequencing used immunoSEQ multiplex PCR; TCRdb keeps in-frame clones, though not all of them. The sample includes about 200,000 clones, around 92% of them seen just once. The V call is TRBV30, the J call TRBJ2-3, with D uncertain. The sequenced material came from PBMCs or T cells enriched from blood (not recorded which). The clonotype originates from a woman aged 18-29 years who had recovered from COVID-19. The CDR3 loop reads CAPGSTDTQYF. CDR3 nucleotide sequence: TGTGCCCCGGGTAGCACAGATACGCAGTATTTT.